A single sample is the source of the 23 T cell receptor beta chains below, sequenced in a study of blood T cell repertoires in COVID-19. Clones were sequenced by immunoSEQ multiplex PCR, and TCRdb holds only the in-frame ones, with some missing. The sample comprises 130,000 to 150,000 clones, 84% of which are singletons, and roughly 4.5% rests with the top ten. The material sequenced was peripheral blood. These receptors all stem from a human donor in a cohort sampled during active COVID-19.

This clone was counted a few times. This chain links TRBV2 with TRBJ1-6; D call uncertain. From germline, CDR1 is SNHLY and CDR2 FYNNEI. This CDR3 spans 13 amino acids. V was pared by 1 base and J by 13 bases, with 11 bases between. CDR3 DNA: TGTGCCAGCAGTGAAGTAGACACCCTCCCCCTCCACTTT. This codes for CASSEVDTLPLHF.

This chain connects TRBV9 to TRBJ2-5; 7 bases are shared with TRBD2. This CDR3 comprises 17 residues. The germline gives CDR1 SGDLS, CDR2 YYNGEE. With V trimmed by 3 bases and J by 5 bases, 16 bases remained unmatched. DNA of the CDR3: TGTGCCAGCAGCGAGGGGATCGGGGGAGGGACGCAGGAGACCCAGTACTTC. It translates to CASSEGIGGGTQETQYF.

The rearrangement uses TRBV19 and TRBJ1-2; a possible D gene is TRBD1 (6 bases). The CDR3 length is 15 residues. Germline CDR1 is LNHDA and CDR2 is SQIVND (reference sequence). The V and J ends lost 5 bases and 0 bases respectively, with 13 bases between them. CDR3 nucleotides: TGTGCCAGTAGTTCTATAAGGACAGCTAACTATGGCTACACCTTC. This sequence encodes CASSSIRTANYGYTF. Combining the CDR3 with reference TRBV19 and TRBJ1-2 gives the whole variable domain DGGITQSPKYLFRKEGQNVTLSCEQNLNHDAMYWYRQDPGQGLRLIYYSQIVNDFQKGDIAEGYSVSREKKESFPLTVTSAQKNPTAFYLCASSSIRTANYGYTFGSGTRLTVV.

This rearrangement joins TRBV30 to TRBJ2-5; 8 nucleotides line up with TRBD1. The CDR3 has 14 residues. Per the germline V gene, CDR1 is GTSNPN and CDR2 is SVGIG (reference sequence). With 0 bases clipped from V and 5 bases from J, the junction kept 5 bases outside the gene matches. CDR3 in DNA: TGTGCCTGGAGTGTAGCAGGGGGCGCGGAGACCCAGTACTTC. Its protein is CAWSVAGGAETQYF.

V is TRBV28 and J is TRBJ1-6, with D perhaps matching TRBD1 (6 bases). V was trimmed by 5 bases and J by 4 bases, leaving 21 bases between them. Germline loops: CDR1 MDHEN, CDR2 SYDVKM. CDR3 length: 18 residues. This CDR3 reads CASSPQHLTGSYNSPLHF. In nucleotides, the CDR3 is TGTGCCAGCAGTCCGCAACACCTGACAGGTTCTTATAATTCACCCCTCCACTTT. The variable domain in full, completed from reference TRBV28 and TRBJ1-6, reads DVKVTQSSRYLVKRTGEKVFLECVQDMDHENMFWYRQDPGLGLRLIYFSYDVKMKEKGDIPEGYSVSREKKERFSLILESASTNQTSMYLCASSPQHLTGSYNSPLHFGNGTRLTVT.

This clone was recorded a few times. This sequence joins TRBV10-2 and TRBJ2-7; 8 positions agree with TRBD2. The germline gives CDR1 WSHSY, CDR2 SAAADI. The CDR3 runs 20 residues. J gave up 0 bases and V 6 bases, and 22 bases lay outside the gene matches. The CDR3 DNA reads as TGCGCCAGCAGGTCATGGGTCATTAGCCGGGGGGGGATTAGCTCCTACGAGCAGTACGTC. It translates to CASRSWVISRGGISSYEQYV.

V gene TRBV3-1 (or the pseudogene TRBV3-2) combines with J gene TRBJ1-2, with 8 bases matching TRBD1. Trimming took 6 bases from V and 3 from J; bases not matched to a gene: 3. The CDR3 has 13 residues. Germline V CDR1 and CDR2: LGHDT, YNNKEL (reference sequence). The CDR3, as DNA: TGTGCCAGCAGTCGGACAGGGTACTATGGCTACACCTTC. Translating gives CASSRTGYYGYTF.

The gene calls are TRBV18 and TRBJ2-7, with D perhaps TRBD2 (6 bases). V lost 2 bases and J 7 bases, leaving 12 bases between the germline ends. CDR3 size: 13 residues. CDR1 is KGHSH, CDR2 LQKENI, per germline. Here the CDR3 reads CASSPGGAEEQYV. The CDR3 bases are TGTGCCAGCTCACCAGGAGGGGCGGAGGAGCAGTACGTC.

This chain joins TRBV7-3 and TRBJ2-3, with TRBD2 matching 8 bases. CDR1 SGHTA and CDR2 FQGTGA come from the germline V gene. This CDR3 comprises 14 residues. The V gene end was trimmed by 4 bases and the J gene end by 7 bases; junction bases not matched to a gene: 7. The CDR3, as DNA: TGTGCCAGCAGCTCTTCCGGGACTAGTCATACGCAGTATTTT. Its protein product is CASSSSGTSHTQYF.

The chain is built from TRBV5-4 and TRBJ1-6, with 7 positions matching TRBD1. This CDR3 is 14 amino acids long. The germline V gene encodes CDR1 SGHNT and CDR2 YYREEE (reference sequence). V lost 3 bases and J lost 7; bases outside the gene matches: 4. The CDR3 DNA follows: TGTGCCAGCAGCTCGCGGGACAGCAATTCACCCCTCCACTTT. Amino acids: CASSSRDSNSPLHF.

The CDR3 DNA follows: TGTGCCAGCAGCCCCCTAACAGGGTTAACTGAAGCTTTCTTT. This encodes CASSPLTGLTEAFF. The chain recombines TRBV7-9 with TRBJ1-1, with a tentative D call TRBD1 (6 bases). V gave up 5 bases and J gave up 5 bases, with 15 bases separating them. This CDR3 spans 14 amino acids. Germline V lookup: CDR1 SEHNR, CDR2 FQNEAQ (reference sequence).

The rearrangement links TRBV24-1 to TRBJ2-1, with 9 bases fitting TRBD1. Germline assignment: CDR1 KGHDR and CDR2 SFDVKD. The V and J ends lost 7 bases and 9 bases, in that order; junction bases with no gene match: 15. The CDR3 extends over 16 amino acids. The CDR3 region has the DNA TGTGCCACCAGAAAGTCCGGGACAGGGCTTGTCGGTGAGCAGTTCTTC. It codes for CATRKSGTGLVGEQFF.

This chain uses TRBV4-1 with TRBJ2-3, with D possibly TRBD2 on 5 matching bases. Trimming took off 4 bases at V and 2 bases at J, with 19 bases between the two ends. Looked up from germline, CDR1 is MGHRA and CDR2 is YSYEKL. The CDR3 totals 17 residues. CDR3 region: CASSPRGFSEDTDTQYF. CDR3 in DNA: TGCGCCAGCAGCCCACGAGGGTTTAGCGAAGACACAGATACGCAGTATTTT.

The chain has TRBV5-1 and TRBJ1-1, with 8 bases that match TRBD1. CDR3 length equals 14 residues. J was trimmed by 5 bases and V by 2 bases; bases with no gene match: 5. Germline values: CDR1 SGHRS, CDR2 YFSETQ. The CDR3 bases are TGCGCCAGCAGCTTCGGACAGGGAAGGACTGAAGCTTTCTTT. Its translation: CASSFGQGRTEAFF.

The genes are TRBV29-1 and TRBJ2-3; 7 nucleotides align to TRBD1. J gave up 0 bases and V 6 bases, and 12 bases lay outside the gene matches. The CDR3 contains 16 residues. Germline CDR1 is SQVTM and CDR2 is ANQGSEA. CDR3 nucleotide sequence: TGCAGCGTAAATGGACGCGACAGGGTTAGCACAGATACGCAGTATTTT. It codes for CSVNGRDRVSTDTQYF.

The V and J genes are TRBV5-6 and TRBJ2-1, with D tentatively TRBD2 (7 bases). Germline CDR1 reads SGHDT; CDR2 reads YYEEEE. The CDR3 totals 16 residues. The V end was cut by 2 bases, the J end by 0 bases, with 12 bases between. The chain's CDR3 is CASSFTGGSSYNEQFF. The CDR3 coding sequence is TGTGCCAGCAGCTTTACGGGGGGCAGCTCCTACAATGAGCAGTTCTTC. Based on the CDR3 plus reference TRBV5-6 and TRBJ2-1, the full variable domain is DAGVTQSPTHLIKTRGQQVTLRCSPKSGHDTVSWYQQALGQGPQFIFQYYEEEERQRGNFPDRFSGHQFPNYSSELNVNALLLGDSALYLCASSFTGGSSYNEQFFGPGTRLTVL.

V usage is TRBV5-4 and J usage is TRBJ2-7; D gene uncertain. This CDR3 comprises 14 residues. Deletions cut 0 bases from V and 2 bases from J, with 9 bases between. Germline CDR1 is SGHNT and CDR2 is YYREEE (reference sequence). In nucleotides, the CDR3 is TGTGCCAGCAGCTTGGCTGGGCAGGCCTACGAGCAGTACTTC. This translates into CASSLAGQAYEQYF.

V is TRBV28 and J is TRBJ2-7, with D perhaps matching TRBD2 (6 bases). The V end lost 6 bases, the J end lost 0 bases, and 18 bases lay between the germline ends. This CDR3 comprises 16 residues. Germline CDR1 reads MDHEN; CDR2 reads SYDVKM. The CDR3 sequence is CASSSFGGLSSYEQYV. The CDR3 DNA reads as TGTGCCAGCAGCTCGTTCGGGGGTTTAAGCTCCTACGAGCAGTACGTC.

This chain connects TRBV2 to TRBJ2-7; no firm D call. The CDR3 totals 12 residues. The germline V and J ends were trimmed by 5 bases and 0 bases, with 5 bases remaining between them. CDR1 SNHLY and CDR2 FYNNEI come from the germline V gene. CDR3 DNA: TGTGCCAGCAGTCCCTCCTCCTACGAGCAGTACGTC. Translated: CASSPSSYEQYV.

This chain uses TRBV7-9 with TRBJ1-2, with 10 bases that match TRBD1. The trim removed 10 bases at V and 3 bases at J, leaving 8 bases unmatched. This CDR3 contains 14 residues. Germline V gene sequence: CDR1 SEHNR, CDR2 FQNEAQ (reference sequence). CDR3 in amino acids: CATQTGGADYGYTF. The CDR3 DNA reads TGTGCCACCCAGACAGGGGGCGCTGACTATGGCTACACCTTC.

This clone showed up just once. J is TRBJ1-1 and V is TRBV14, with D unresolved. The CDR3 sequence is 15 residues long. Germline CDR1 and CDR2: SGHDN and FVKESK. Trimming pared 0 bases from V and 5 bases from J, leaving 13 bases between. The CDR3 nucleotides are TGTGCCAGCAGCCAAGATCCCGGGGTAGAGACTGAAGCTTTCTTT. This sequence encodes CASSQDPGVETEAFF.

This clone came up once. The gene calls are TRBV24-1 and TRBJ2-3; tentatively, D is TRBD1 (6 bases). The CDR3 spans 13 residues. Trimming removed 10 bases at V and 0 bases at J, with 10 bases between. Per the germline V gene, CDR1 is KGHDR and CDR2 is SFDVKD. The CDR3 sequence is CATGGGSTDTQYF. Written as DNA, the CDR3 is TGTGCCACTGGGGGCGGTAGCACAGATACGCAGTATTTT.

The J gene is TRBJ2-7, the V gene TRBV29-1; perhaps TRBD1 as D (6 bases). The CDR3 contains 11 residues. Germline values: CDR1 SQVTM, CDR2 ANQGSEA. V was clipped by 7 bases and J by 3 bases, with 10 bases between them. DNA of the CDR3: TGCAGCGCCGCGGACAGCTACGAGCAGTACTTC. Translation: CSAADSYEQYF.